These 9 T cell receptor beta chains were sequenced from one sample in a study of read filtering for tumor transcriptome and immune sequencing. Molecular barcoded adaptors covering alpha/delta and beta/gamma chains were used on around 370 ng RNA. Each CDR3 protein gets one entry after TCRdb re-called the reads with MiXCR. This sample carries about 27,000 distinct CDR3 sequences, approximately 14% of them seen once, and the ten largest clones take 35% to 50%. The sample taken for sequencing was a population of CD138-negative cells sorted from bone marrow. All receptors derive from a donor at least 40 years old with multiple myeloma.

This clonotype was counted ten times or more. The J gene is TRBJ2-2, the V gene TRBV9; 8 bases agree with TRBD1. Losses at the gene ends were 4 bases for V and 1 base for J; bases not matched to a gene: 9. The CDR3 loop spans 17 amino acids. The germline CDR1 and CDR2 sequences are SGDLS and YYNGEE. This CDR3 reads CASSPLQGAWNTGELFF. DNA for the CDR3: TGTGCCAGCAGCCCTCTGCAGGGGGCATGGAACACCGGGGAGCTGTTTTTT.

Regarding this clonotype: It differs at one base from a far larger clone, so likely a read error. The chain combines TRBV6-1 with TRBJ2-1; 9 positions agree with TRBD1. This CDR3 is 15 amino acids long. The germline CDR1 and CDR2 sequences are MNHNS and SASEGT. CDR3 residues: CASRLRDRAYKEQFF. The CDR3 DNA sequence: TGTGCCAGCAGACTCAGGGACAGGGCGTACAAGGAGCAGTTCTTC.

Only a few counts were recorded for this clonotype. With a much larger clone just one base away, this may be a read error. Here the CDR3 omits its conserved ending phenylalanine or tryptophan, so a read error is the likely source. The genes are TRBV5-1 and TRBJ2-7; D not certain. V lost 4 bases and J lost 0, with 17 bases in between. Germline V gene data show CDR1 as SGHRS and CDR2 as YFSETQ. The CDR3 contains 16 residues. The CDR3 spells CASSPGDTVSSYEQYI. CDR3 nucleotides: TGCGCCAGCAGCCCTGGCGACACAGTTAGCTCCTACGAGCAGTACATC.

About this clonotype: One end of the junction does not line up with germline, which may come from a read error. J is TRBJ1-5 and V is TRBV6-5, with 8 bases fitting TRBD1. The CDR3 runs 18 residues. In germline, CDR1 is MNHEY, CDR2 SVGAGI. This CDR3 is CAGSPSGQGIYSNQPQHF. DNA for the CDR3: TGTGCCGGCAGTCCCAGCGGACAGGGCATTTATAGCAATCAGCCCCAGCATTTT.

V and J are TRBV14 and TRBJ2-1, with a weak D call TRBD2 (6 bases). CDR1 and CDR2 from the germline V gene are SGHDN and FVKESK. V lost 1 base to trimming and J lost 9 bases, with 7 bases between them. The CDR3 sequence is 12 residues long. CDR3 sequence (DNA): TGTGCCAGCAGCCAAGGCGGGATTGAGCAGTTCTTC. Translating it yields CASSQGGIEQFF. Full variable domain (missing parts from reference TRBV14 and TRBJ2-1): EAGVTQFPSHSVIEKGQTVTLRCDPISGHDNLYWYRRVMGKEIKFLLHFVKESKQDESGMPNNRFLAERTGGTYSTLKVQPAELEDSGVYFCASSQGGIEQFFGPGTRLTVL.

This clonotype was seen at least ten times. The chain couples TRBV20-1 to TRBJ1-1; D gene ambiguous. The germline gives CDR1 DFQATT, CDR2 SNEGSKA (reference sequence). Deletions cut 3 bases from V and 0 bases from J, with 8 bases between. The CDR3 length is 13 residues. The CDR3 nucleotides are TGCAGTGCTAGTTTGGGGTTGAACACTGAAGCTTTCTTT. This sequence encodes CSASLGLNTEAFF.

This clonotype was seen at least ten times. The genes are TRBV18 and TRBJ1-1; TRBD1 might be the D (5 bases). From germline, CDR1 is KGHSH and CDR2 LQKENI. V was cut by 2 bases and J by 0 bases, with 7 bases left in between. The CDR3 is made up of 14 amino acids. The CDR3 sequence is CASSPKGMNTEAFF. The CDR3 DNA follows: TGTGCCAGCTCACCAAAGGGGATGAACACTGAAGCTTTCTTT.

The sample holds many counts of this clonotype. The chain recombines TRBV10-3 with TRBJ1-2; 9 bases fit TRBD1. With 7 bases clipped from V and 1 base from J, the junction kept 4 bases outside the gene matches. There are 14 residues in the CDR3. In germline, CDR1 is ENHRY, CDR2 SYGVKD. CDR3 sequence: CAITGDRVNYGYTF. The CDR3 DNA is TGTGCCATCACGGGGGACAGGGTTAACTATGGCTACACCTTC.

This clonotype came up many times. The J gene is TRBJ1-2, the V gene TRBV20-1; D is undetermined. The germline CDR1 and CDR2 sequences are DFQATT and SNEGSKA (reference sequence). Trimming left V 3 bases short and J 0 bases short, with 14 bases between. This CDR3 has 15 amino acids. CDR3 in DNA: TGCAGTGCTAGGGCTGGACTGGGAGCTAACTATGGCTACACCTTC. Amino acids: CSARAGLGANYGYTF.